Listed below are T cell receptor beta chains from one sample, sequenced in a study of T cells in Graves' hyperthyroidism and ophthalmopathy. TCRdb used MiXCR to reprocess the multiplex PCR reads, holding one entry per CDR3 protein. Of approximately 870,000 distinct CDR3 sequences in the sample, 35% to 45% were seen once. Sequencing was performed on blood. All receptors derive from a man younger than 30 with Graves' hyperthyroidism. The CDR3 runs from the conserved cysteine through the conserved F or W. Fields, in order: V gene, J gene, D gene, clone size, CDR3 protein, CDR3 DNA. D genes are given only for firm matches. Size is omitted from some rows. Given values are once, few, many or a class for expanded clones.

>TRBV5-1|TRBJ1-5|NA|many
CASSLGGRGQPQHF
TGTGCCAGCAGCTTAGGCGGGAGAGGTCAGCCCCAGCATTTT
>TRBV10-2|TRBJ1-2|NA|NA
CVPYGYTF
TGCGTCCCCTATGGCTACACCTTC
>TRBV5-1|TRBJ1-4|TRBD1|NA
CVSRLRTGPTNEKLFF
TGCGTCAGCAGGCTCCGGACAGGACCAACTAATGAAAAACTGTTTTTT
>TRBV4-3|TRBJ2-5|NA|NA
CASSQDAVGETQYF
TGCGCCAGCAGCCAAGATGCTGTCGGGGAGACCCAGTACTTC
>TRBV28|TRBJ2-7|NA|NA
CARGVEQYF
TGTGCCAGAGGGGTCGAGCAGTACTTC
>TRBV11-2|TRBJ1-1|NA|NA
CASIWKGRRSTEAFF
TGTGCCAGTATATGGAAGGGGCGCCGGAGCACTGAAGCTTTCTTT
>TRBV29-1|TRBJ2-1|NA|NA
CSVEWTDNEQFF
TGCAGCGTTGAATGGACCGACAATGAGCAGTTCTTC
>TRBV7-9|TRBJ2-7|TRBD2|NA
CASSLFIAGFDEQYF
TGTGCCAGCAGCTTATTTATAGCGGGATTTGACGAGCAGTACTTC
>TRBV12-3/TRBV12-4|TRBJ2-2|TRBD1|few
CASSFDRGTGELFF
TGTGCCAGCAGTTTTGACAGGGGTACCGGGGAGCTGTTTTTT
>TRBV6-4|TRBJ2-6|NA|NA
CASSATQGSRANVLTF
TGTGCCAGCAGTGCGACACAGGGTAGCCGGGCCAACGTCCTGACTTTC
>TRBV11-1|TRBJ2-2|TRBD1|few
CASSSLGQGNGELFF
TGTGCCAGCAGCTCTCTCGGACAGGGTAACGGGGAGCTGTTTTTT
>TRBV20-1|TRBJ1-1|TRBD1|many
CSADSGGNTEAFF
TGCAGTGCGGACTCAGGGGGGAACACTGAAGCTTTCTTT
>TRBV9|TRBJ2-5|NA|few
CASSSGRQLQETQYF
TGTGCCAGCAGCTCGGGACGGCAGCTCCAAGAGACCCAGTACTTC
>TRBV2|TRBJ2-2|NA|once
CAIQGNTGELFF
TGTGCCATTCAGGGGAACACCGGGGAGCTGTTTTTT
>TRBV10-3|TRBJ2-7|TRBD2|many
CAISESAAGGDEQYF
TGTGCCATCAGTGAGTCCGCGGCGGGGGGGGACGAGCAGTACTTC
>TRBV29-1|TRBJ2-2|NA|NA
CSVGAGELFF
TGCAGCGTTGGCGCTGGGGAGCTGTTTTTT
>TRBV7-2|TRBJ2-7|TRBD1|once
CASSPSDRGGLHEQYF
TGCGCCAGCAGCCCCTCGGACAGGGGGGGGCTCCACGAGCAGTACTTC
>TRBV12-3/TRBV12-4|TRBJ2-2|NA|NA
CASSYYRGANTGELFF
TGTGCCAGCAGTTACTATAGGGGAGCGAACACCGGGGAGCTGTTTTTT
>TRBV29-1|TRBJ1-2|NA|many
CSVESVWSGKENYGYTF
TGCAGCGTTGAATCGGTTTGGTCAGGGAAAGAAAACTATGGCTACACCTTC
>TRBV29-1|TRBJ1-2|NA|NA
CGVEGSPSNYGYTF
TGCGGCGTTGAAGGCAGCCCTTCTAACTATGGCTACACCTTC
>TRBV5-1|TRBJ1-2|NA|NA
CASSPDGGDGYTF
TGCGCCAGCAGCCCGGACGGGGGCGATGGCTACACCTTC
>TRBV5-1|TRBJ2-5|NA|NA
CASSVLMPQETQYF
TGCGCCAGCAGCGTGCTTATGCCCCAAGAGACCCAGTACTTC
>TRBV10-1|TRBJ1-1|TRBD1|once
CASSSLGQGGYEAFF
TGCGCCAGCAGTTCGCTGGGACAGGGAGGGTATGAAGCTTTCTTT
>TRBV10-3|TRBJ2-3|TRBD2|NA
CAISRTSGSTDTQYF
TGTGCCATCAGCCGGACTAGCGGAAGCACAGATACGCAGTATTTT
>TRBV7-9|TRBJ1-1|NA|many
CASSSIQGTVEAFF
TGTGCCAGCAGCTCGATACAGGGAACGGTTGAAGCTTTCTTT
>TRBV6-6|TRBJ1-5|TRBD1|NA
CASRDRDRGYQPQHF
TGTGCCAGCAGGGACCGGGACAGGGGATATCAGCCCCAGCATTTT
>TRBV10-1|TRBJ1-5|NA|NA
CTSRGTGIPQPQHF
TGCACCAGCAGAGGTACAGGGATCCCTCAGCCCCAGCATTTT
>TRBV15|TRBJ2-1|TRBD2|NA
CATSRPGLAGEGEQFF
TGTGCCACCAGCAGACCGGGACTAGCGGGAGAAGGGGAGCAGTTCTTC
>TRBV6-2/TRBV6-3|TRBJ2-3|NA|NA
CASTESDTQYF
TGTGCCAGCACAGAGTCCGATACGCAGTATTTT
>TRBV10-3|TRBJ2-7|TRBD1|NA
CAIRTGGREQYF
TGTGCCATCAGGACAGGGGGGCGCGAGCAGTACTTC
>TRBV4-1|TRBJ1-1|TRBD1|NA
CASSREGQGMNTEAFF
TGCGCCAGCAGCCGAGAGGGACAGGGGATGAACACTGAAGCTTTCTTT
>TRBV7-2|TRBJ2-7|NA|many
CASSLGGQGYYEQYF
TGTGCCAGCAGCCTAGGGGGGCAGGGCTACTACGAGCAGTACTTC
>TRBV10-3|TRBJ2-7|TRBD1|many
CAISESRRGYNEQYF
TGTGCCATCAGTGAGTCACGCAGGGGGTATAACGAGCAGTACTTC
>TRBV20-1|TRBJ1-1|NA|many
CSAVPGNTEAFF
TGCAGTGCTGTCCCAGGGAACACTGAAGCTTTCTTT
>TRBV20-1|TRBJ2-2|NA|few
CSARDGRGRSTGELFF
TGCAGTGCTAGAGATGGGCGGGGGCGCTCCACCGGGGAGCTGTTTTTT
>TRBV4-1|TRBJ1-1|NA|few
CASSQRGGTEAFF
TGCGCCAGCAGCCAGAGGGGAGGCACTGAAGCTTTCTTT
>TRBV7-8|TRBJ2-7|NA|NA
CASSLEAELSYEQYF
TGTGCCAGCAGCTTAGAGGCAGAACTATCCTACGAGCAGTACTTC
>TRBV10-3|TRBJ2-2|NA|many
CAISEGPTNTGELFF
TGTGCCATCAGTGAGGGGCCCACCAACACCGGGGAGCTGTTTTTT
>TRBV5-6|TRBJ2-7|NA|NA
CASSTWAYEQYF
TGTGCCAGCAGCACTTGGGCCTACGAGCAGTACTTC
>TRBV20-1|TRBJ2-7|TRBD2|NA
CSAPSGRSNEQYF
TGCAGTGCCCCCAGCGGGAGGTCCAACGAGCAGTACTTC
>TRBV7-6|TRBJ2-5|TRBD1|NA
CASSEDGQGETQYF
TGTGCCAGCAGTGAAGACGGACAGGGCGAGACCCAGTACTTC
>TRBV7-9|TRBJ2-7|TRBD2|NA
CASSLPGLDYEQYF
TGTGCCAGCAGCTTACCGGGACTAGACTACGAGCAGTACTTC
>TRBV5-1|TRBJ2-2|NA|few
CASSGPGAGELFF
TGCGCCAGCAGCGGGCCCGGGGCCGGGGAGCTGTTTTTT
>TRBV20-1|TRBJ2-5|NA|NA
CSARTQETQYF
TGCAGTGCTAGAACTCAAGAGACCCAGTACTTC
>TRBV14|TRBJ2-5|TRBD2|few
CASSQDRTRGETQYF
TGTGCCAGCAGCCAAGATAGGACTAGAGGAGAGACCCAGTACTTC
>TRBV2|TRBJ1-1|NA|many
CASSESGDTEAFF
TGTGCCAGCAGTGAATCCGGGGACACTGAAGCTTTCTTT
>TRBV5-1|TRBJ1-4|NA|NA
CASSEGGYNEKLFF
TGCGCCAGCAGCGAAGGGGGATATAATGAAAAACTGTTTTTT
>TRBV7-2|TRBJ2-7|TRBD1|many
CATRATGGGEQYF
TGTGCCACGCGAGCGACAGGGGGAGGCGAGCAGTACTTC
>TRBV9|TRBJ2-5|NA|NA
CASSRPGRETQYF
TGTGCCAGCAGCCGCCCCGGACGGGAGACCCAGTACTTC
>TRBV5-1|TRBJ2-7|TRBD2|many
CASSPGVAGTYEQYF
TGCGCCAGCAGCCCCGGGGTAGCGGGTACCTACGAGCAGTACTTC
>TRBV2|TRBJ2-5|NA|few
CASRDTETQYF
TGTGCCAGCAGGGATACGGAGACCCAGTACTTC
>TRBV20-1|TRBJ2-7|TRBD2|NA
CSARNLAGDEQYF
TGCAGTGCTAGGAATCTAGCGGGAGATGAGCAGTACTTC
>TRBV14|TRBJ1-1|TRBD1|many
CASSYDRARAFF
TGTGCCAGCAGCTATGACAGGGCGAGGGCTTTCTTT
>TRBV24-1|TRBJ1-5|TRBD1|many
CATSDHRQGTGQPQHF
TGTGCCACCAGTGATCACCGACAGGGAACGGGGCAGCCCCAGCATTTT
>TRBV11-3|TRBJ1-1|NA|many
CASSFDSGGTEAFF
TGTGCCAGCAGCTTTGACTCGGGAGGGACTGAAGCTTTCTTT
>TRBV6-6|TRBJ2-5|NA|NA
CASSTLGQETQYF
TGTGCCAGCAGTACACTAGGGCAAGAGACCCAGTACTTC
>TRBV6-5|TRBJ1-1|NA|few
CASIPASGTEAFF
TGTGCCAGCATTCCGGCGAGTGGCACTGAAGCTTTCTTT